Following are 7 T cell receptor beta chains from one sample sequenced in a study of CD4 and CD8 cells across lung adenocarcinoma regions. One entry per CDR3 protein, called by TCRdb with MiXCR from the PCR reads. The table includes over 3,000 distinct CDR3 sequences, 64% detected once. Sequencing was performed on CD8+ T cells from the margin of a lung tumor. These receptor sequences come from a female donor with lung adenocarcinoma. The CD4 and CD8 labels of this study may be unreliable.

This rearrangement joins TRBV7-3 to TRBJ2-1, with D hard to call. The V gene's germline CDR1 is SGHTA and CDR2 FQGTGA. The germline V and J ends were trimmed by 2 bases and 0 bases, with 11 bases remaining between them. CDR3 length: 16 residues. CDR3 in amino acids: CASSLLAVSSYNEQFF. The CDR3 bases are TGTGCCAGCAGCTTACTTGCGGTAAGCTCCTACAATGAGCAGTTCTTC.

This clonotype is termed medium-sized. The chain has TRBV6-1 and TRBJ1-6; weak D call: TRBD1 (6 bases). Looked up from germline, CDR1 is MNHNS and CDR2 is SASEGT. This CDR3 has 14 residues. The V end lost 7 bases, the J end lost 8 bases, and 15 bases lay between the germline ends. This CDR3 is CASTRGHLDSPLHF. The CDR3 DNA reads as TGTGCCAGCACCCGGGGACACCTTGATTCACCCCTCCACTTT.

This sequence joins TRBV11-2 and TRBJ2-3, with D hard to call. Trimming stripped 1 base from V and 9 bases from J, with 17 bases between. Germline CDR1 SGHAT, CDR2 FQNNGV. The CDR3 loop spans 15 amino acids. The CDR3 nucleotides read TGTGCCAGCAGCTTAGCTCGAACCGCTGTCGGGACGCAGTATTTT. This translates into CASSLARTAVGTQYF. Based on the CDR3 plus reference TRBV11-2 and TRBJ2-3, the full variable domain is EAGVAQSPRYKIIEKRQSVAFWCNPISGHATLYWYQQILGQGPKLLIQFQNNGVVDDSQLPKDRFSAERLKGVDSTLKIQPAKLEDSAVYLCASSLARTAVGTQYFGPGTRLTVL.

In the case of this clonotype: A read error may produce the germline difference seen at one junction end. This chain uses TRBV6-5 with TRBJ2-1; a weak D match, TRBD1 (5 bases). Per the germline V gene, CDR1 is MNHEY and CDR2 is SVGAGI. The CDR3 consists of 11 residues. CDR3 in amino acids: CASSSRQTWYF. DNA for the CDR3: TGTGCCAGCAGTTCCAGACAGACGTGGTACTTC.

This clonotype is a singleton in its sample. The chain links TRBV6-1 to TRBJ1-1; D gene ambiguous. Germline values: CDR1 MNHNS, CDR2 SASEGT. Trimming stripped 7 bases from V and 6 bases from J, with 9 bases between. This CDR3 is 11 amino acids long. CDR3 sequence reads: CASKLYSEAFF. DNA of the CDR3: TGTGCCAGCAAGCTGTACTCTGAAGCTTTCTTT.

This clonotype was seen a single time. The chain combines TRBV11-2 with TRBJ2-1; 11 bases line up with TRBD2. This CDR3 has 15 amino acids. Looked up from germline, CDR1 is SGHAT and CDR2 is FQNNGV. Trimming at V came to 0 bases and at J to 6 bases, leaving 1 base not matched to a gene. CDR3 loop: CASSLELAGVNEQFF. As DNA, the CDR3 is TGTGCCAGCAGCTTAGAACTAGCGGGAGTCAATGAGCAGTTCTTC.

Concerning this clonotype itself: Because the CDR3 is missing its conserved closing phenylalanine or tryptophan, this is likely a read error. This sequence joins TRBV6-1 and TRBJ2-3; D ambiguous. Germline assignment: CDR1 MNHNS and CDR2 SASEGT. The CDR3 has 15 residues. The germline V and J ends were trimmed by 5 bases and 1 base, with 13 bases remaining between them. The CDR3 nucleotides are TGTGCCAGCAGTCGCCAGCCCTGGGGCACAGATACGCAGTATTTG. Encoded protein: CASSRQPWGTDTQYL.